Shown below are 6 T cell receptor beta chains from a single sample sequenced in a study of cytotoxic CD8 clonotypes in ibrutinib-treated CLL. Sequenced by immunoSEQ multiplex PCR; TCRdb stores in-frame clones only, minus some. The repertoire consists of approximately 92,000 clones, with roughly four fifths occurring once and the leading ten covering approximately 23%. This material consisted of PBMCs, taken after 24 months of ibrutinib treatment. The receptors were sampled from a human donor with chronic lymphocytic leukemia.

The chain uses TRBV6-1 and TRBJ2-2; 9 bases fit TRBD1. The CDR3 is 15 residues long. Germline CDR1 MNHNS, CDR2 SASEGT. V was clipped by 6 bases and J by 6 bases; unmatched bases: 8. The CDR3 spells CASRNRGQVAGELFF. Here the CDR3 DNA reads TGTGCCAGCAGAAACAGGGGGCAAGTGGCCGGGGAGCTGTTTTTT.

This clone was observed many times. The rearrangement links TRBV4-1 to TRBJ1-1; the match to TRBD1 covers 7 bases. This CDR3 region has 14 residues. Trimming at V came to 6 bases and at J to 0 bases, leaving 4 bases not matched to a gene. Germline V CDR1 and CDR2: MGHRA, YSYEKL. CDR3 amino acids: CASRDGTVNTEAFF. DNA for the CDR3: TGCGCCAGCAGGGACGGGACAGTGAACACTGAAGCTTTCTTT.

CDR3 in amino acids: CASSLSGKGTYNEQFF. CDR3 coding DNA: TGTGCCAGCAGTTTATCAGGGAAAGGAACCTACAATGAGCAGTTCTTC. The V call is TRBV27, the J call TRBJ2-1; D is undetermined. Trimming removed 0 bases at V and 2 bases at J, with 11 bases between. The V gene's germline CDR1 is MNHEY and CDR2 SMNVEV (reference sequence). CDR3 size: 16 residues.

CDR3 residues: CASSPGQRNTEAFF. Here the CDR3 DNA reads TGTGCCAGCAGTCCAGGACAGAGGAACACTGAAGCTTTCTTT. The chain links TRBV28 to TRBJ1-1; D may be TRBD1 (6 bases). Germline V gives CDR1 MDHEN, CDR2 SYDVKM. V lost 5 bases and J lost 1, with 11 bases in between. The CDR3 has 14 residues.

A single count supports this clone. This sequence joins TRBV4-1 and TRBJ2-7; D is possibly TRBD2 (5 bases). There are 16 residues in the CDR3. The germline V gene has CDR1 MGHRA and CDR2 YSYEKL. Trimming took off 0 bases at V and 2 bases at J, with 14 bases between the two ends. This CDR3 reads CASSQESGGRAYEQYF. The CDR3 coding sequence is TGCGCCAGCAGCCAAGAAAGCGGCGGTAGGGCCTACGAGCAGTACTTC.

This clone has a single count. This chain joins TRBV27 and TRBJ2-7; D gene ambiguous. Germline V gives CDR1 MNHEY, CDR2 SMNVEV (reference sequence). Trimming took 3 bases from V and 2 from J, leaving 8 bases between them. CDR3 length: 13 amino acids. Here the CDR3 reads CASSLDRTYEQYF. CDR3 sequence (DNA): TGTGCCAGCAGTTTGGACCGAACCTACGAGCAGTACTTC.